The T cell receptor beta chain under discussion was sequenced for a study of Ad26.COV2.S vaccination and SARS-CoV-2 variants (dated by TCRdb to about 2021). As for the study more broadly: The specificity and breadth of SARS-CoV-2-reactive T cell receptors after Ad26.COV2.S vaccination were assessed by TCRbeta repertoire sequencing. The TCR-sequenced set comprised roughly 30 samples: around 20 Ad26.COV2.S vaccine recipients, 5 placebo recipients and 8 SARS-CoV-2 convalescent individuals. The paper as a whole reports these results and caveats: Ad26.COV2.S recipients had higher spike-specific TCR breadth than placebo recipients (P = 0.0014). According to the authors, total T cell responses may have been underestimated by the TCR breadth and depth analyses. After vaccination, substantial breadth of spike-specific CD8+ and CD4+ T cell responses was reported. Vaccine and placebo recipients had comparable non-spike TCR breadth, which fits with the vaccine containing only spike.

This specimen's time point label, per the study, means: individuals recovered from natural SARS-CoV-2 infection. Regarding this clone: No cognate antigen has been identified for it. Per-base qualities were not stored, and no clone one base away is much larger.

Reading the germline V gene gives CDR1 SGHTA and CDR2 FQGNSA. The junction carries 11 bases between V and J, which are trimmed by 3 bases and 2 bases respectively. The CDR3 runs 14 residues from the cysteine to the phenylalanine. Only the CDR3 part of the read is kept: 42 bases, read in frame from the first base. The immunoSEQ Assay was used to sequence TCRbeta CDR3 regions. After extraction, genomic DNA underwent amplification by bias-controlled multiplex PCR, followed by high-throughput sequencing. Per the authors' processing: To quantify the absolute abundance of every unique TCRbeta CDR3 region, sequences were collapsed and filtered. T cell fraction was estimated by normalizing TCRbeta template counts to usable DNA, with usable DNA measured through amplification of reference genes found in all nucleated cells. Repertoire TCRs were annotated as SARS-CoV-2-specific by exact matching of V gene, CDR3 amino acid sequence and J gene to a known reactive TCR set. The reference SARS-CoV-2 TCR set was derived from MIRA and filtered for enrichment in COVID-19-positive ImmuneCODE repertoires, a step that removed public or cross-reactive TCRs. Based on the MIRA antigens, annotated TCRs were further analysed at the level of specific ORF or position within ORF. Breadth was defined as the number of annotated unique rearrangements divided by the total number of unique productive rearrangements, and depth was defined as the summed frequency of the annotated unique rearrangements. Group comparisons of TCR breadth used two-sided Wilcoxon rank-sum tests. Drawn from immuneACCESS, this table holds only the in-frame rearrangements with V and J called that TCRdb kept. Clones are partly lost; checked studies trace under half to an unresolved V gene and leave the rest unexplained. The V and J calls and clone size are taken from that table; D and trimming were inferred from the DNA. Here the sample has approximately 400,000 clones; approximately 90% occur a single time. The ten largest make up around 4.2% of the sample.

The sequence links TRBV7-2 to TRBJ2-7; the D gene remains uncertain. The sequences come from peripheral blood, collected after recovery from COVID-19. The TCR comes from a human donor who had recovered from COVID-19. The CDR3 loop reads CASSFSGEAYEQYF. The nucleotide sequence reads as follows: TGTGCCAGCAGCTTTTCAGGCGAGGCCTACGAGCAGTACTTC.